This T cell receptor (beta chain) was retrieved from a study of control samples from healthy donors and cancer patients. Germline V gene sequence: CDR1 LGHNA, CDR2 YNFKEQ. Unmatched junction bases numbered 9, after V lost 4 bases and J lost 4 bases. The CDR3 totals 16 residues. Some clones are missing from TCRdb's copy, which holds only in-frame ones; the method was immunoSEQ multiplex PCR. The data contain approximately 190,000 clones, about 91% of them seen just once; the ten biggest clones take up 1.5% to 2%. This receptor was obtained from a man in his thirties or forties in good health. Sequencing was done on a sample of blood. V is TRBV4-2 and J is TRBJ2-1, with 8 positions matching TRBD2. Here the CDR3 DNA reads TGTGCCAGCAGCCCAAACGGGGGGGAGGCGTACAATGAGCAGTTCTTC. Amino acids: CASSPNGGEAYNEQFF.